This is a list of T cell receptor beta chains from one sample in a study of shared clonotypes between healthy human individuals. Sequenced by immunoSEQ multiplex PCR; TCRdb stores in-frame clones only, minus some. This sample carries about 820,000 clones, 80% to 95% of them seen once, and the ten largest clones take 24%. Specimen: naive CD8+ T cells sorted from blood. Source of these receptors: a man under 40 in good health. Both conserved end residues are part of each CDR3. A D gene is named only where the DNA matches it firmly. Size tells how often a clone was seen (once, few, many) or the class of an expanded clone, and some rows leave it out.

clone size	D gene	V gene	J gene	CDR3 protein	CDR3 DNA
-	-	TRBV6-5	TRBJ2-7	CASSYAGPQTEQYF	TGTGCCAGCAGTTACGCGGGACCCCAAACCGAGCAGTACTTC
-	-	TRBV5-1	TRBJ2-7	CASSLLGQTYEQYF	TGCGCCAGCAGCTTGTTGGGCCAAACCTACGAGCAGTACTTC
-	-	TRBV5-6	TRBJ2-3	CASSLSSFTDTQYF	TGTGCCAGCAGCTTGAGTTCCTTCACAGATACGCAGTATTTT
-	-	TRBV21-1	TRBJ1-4	CASSEVRVTEKLFF	TGTGCCAGCAGCGAAGTTCGGGTCACCGAAAAACTGTTTTTT
-	-	TRBV5-1	TRBJ1-1	CASSSHSPSNTEAFF	TGCGCCAGCAGCTCCCACTCGCCGTCAAACACTGAAGCTTTCTTT
-	TRBD2	TRBV2	TRBJ2-7	CAGQTSGSYEQYF	TGTGCCGGCCAGACTAGCGGCTCCTACGAGCAGTACTTC
-	-	TRBV27	TRBJ1-2	CASSPDRSSYGYTF	TGTGCCAGCAGCCCCGACAGGAGCTCCTATGGCTACACCTTC
-	TRBD2	TRBV6-1	TRBJ2-1	CASSDRLAGGYNEQFF	TGTGCCAGCAGTGACCGACTAGCGGGAGGTTACAATGAGCAGTTCTTC
-	-	TRBV7-8	TRBJ1-1	CASSFNRQGSRNTEAFF	TGTGCCAGCAGCTTCAATCGCCAGGGATCAAGGAACACTGAAGCTTTCTTT
-	TRBD1	TRBV7-9	TRBJ2-5	CASSARDRGQETQYF	TGTGCCAGCAGCGCACGGGACAGGGGGCAAGAGACCCAGTACTTC
-	-	TRBV7-9	TRBJ1-1	CASSSPEAQNTEAFF	TGTGCCAGCAGCTCTCCCGAGGCTCAGAACACTGAAGCTTTCTTT
-	TRBD1	TRBV11-2	TRBJ2-7	CASNTPGQGTGDTYEQYF	TGTGCCAGCAACACTCCCGGACAGGGCACGGGGGATACCTACGAGCAGTACTTC
few	-	TRBV7-8	TRBJ2-1	CASSLVPPSYEQFF	TGTGCCAGCAGCTTAGTTCCCCCCAGCTATGAGCAGTTCTTC
-	-	TRBV7-2	TRBJ2-7	CASSLSRGAYEQYF	TGTGCCAGCAGCTTAAGCAGGGGCGCCTACGAGCAGTACTTC
once	TRBD2	TRBV11-2	TRBJ2-7	CASSSSLAGGNYEQYF	TGTGCCAGCAGCTCTAGTCTAGCGGGAGGCAATTACGAGCAGTACTTC
-	-	TRBV7-9	TRBJ1-5	CASSLIRTEDSNQPQHF	TGTGCCAGCAGCTTAATCCGGACAGAGGATAGCAATCAGCCCCAGCATTTT
-	-	TRBV10-1	TRBJ1-5	CASTPPGGQNQPQHF	TGCGCCAGCACCCCCCCCGGGGGACAAAATCAGCCCCAGCATTTT
-	-	TRBV5-8	TRBJ2-3	CASSLQRYTDTQYF	TGTGCCAGCAGCTTGCAGAGGTACACAGATACGCAGTATTTT